The rows below give T cell receptor beta chains drawn from one sample of a study of blood T cells in healthy people across ages. One entry per CDR3 protein, called by TCRdb with MiXCR from the 5' RACE reads. The sample lists approximately 1,000,000 distinct CDR3 sequences, over 35% occurring once. Source material: blood. These receptors all come from a woman in her sixties or seventies in good health. CDR3s include the opening cysteine and the closing phenylalanine or tryptophan. The D gene is left open where the match is weak. The size entry is marked missing in some rows and otherwise reads once, few, many or a size class.

-	TRBJ2-7	TRBV6-2/TRBV6-3	-	CASSWTEVREQYF	TGTGCCAGCAGTTGGACAGAGGTTCGCGAGCAGTACTTC
-	TRBJ2-7	TRBV21-1	few	CASSKDPGGPGNEQYF	TGTGCCAGCAGCAAAGATCCCGGGGGGCCAGGAAACGAGCAGTACTTC
-	TRBJ1-2	TRBV6-1	-	CASSVSGDYGYTF	TGTGCCAGCAGTGTATCGGGAGACTATGGCTACACCTTC
-	TRBJ2-7	TRBV30	-	CAWSVVGGYEQYF	TGTGCCTGGAGTGTAGTCGGGGGCTACGAGCAGTACTTC
TRBD2	TRBJ2-1	TRBV20-1	-	CSALGIAGVQFF	TGCAGTGCTTTGGGGATAGCGGGAGTCCAGTTCTTC
TRBD2	TRBJ2-5	TRBV29-1	few	CTARPSGKGETQYF	TGCACCGCGAGGCCTAGCGGGAAGGGCGAGACCCAGTACTTC
-	TRBJ1-2	TRBV7-2	-	CASSAGRRNYGYTF	TGTGCCAGCAGCGCGGGACGTCGGAACTATGGCTACACCTTC
TRBD1	TRBJ2-5	TRBV7-9	-	CASSWDREQETQYF	TGTGCCAGCAGCTGGGACAGGGAGCAAGAGACCCAGTACTTC
TRBD1	TRBJ2-7	TRBV12-3/TRBV12-4	-	CASREPGQTYEQYF	TGTGCCAGCAGGGAGCCGGGACAGACATACGAGCAGTACTTC
TRBD2	TRBJ2-7	TRBV7-9	once	CASSLKRDPYEQYF	TGTGCCAGCAGCTTGAAGCGGGACCCCTACGAGCAGTACTTC
-	TRBJ2-3	TRBV7-6	-	CASSLVEGNGNTQYF	TGTGCCAGCAGCTTAGTGGAGGGGAACGGGAATACGCAGTATTTT
-	TRBJ2-1	TRBV15	few	CATSLGSMNEQFF	TGTGCCACCAGCCTCGGTAGCATGAATGAGCAGTTCTTC
-	TRBJ2-1	TRBV9	-	CASSIGPHNEQFF	TGTGCCAGCAGCATCGGGCCGCACAATGAGCAGTTCTTC
TRBD2	TRBJ2-1	TRBV5-1	-	CASSLLAGRTGNEQFF	TGCGCCAGCAGCTTACTAGCGGGACGAACGGGGAATGAGCAGTTCTTC
TRBD1	TRBJ1-5	TRBV18	-	CASSQLQGARDLQHF	TGTGCCAGCTCACAACTACAGGGGGCCCGCGATCTCCAGCATTTT